Listed below are T cell receptor beta chains from one sample, sequenced in a study of T cells after yellow fever vaccination. TCRdb itself ran the 5' RACE reads through MiXCR, one entry per CDR3 protein. This table has about 160,000 distinct CDR3 sequences, 6% to 7.5% appearing once. The specimen was CD4+ T cells sorted from PBMCs, collected 5 days after the first yellow fever vaccination. All receptors derive from a man aged 18 to 29 who received the YFV17D yellow fever vaccine. The conserved cysteine and the conserved F or W are not part of the CDR3 here. The D gene is left open where the match is weak. Not every row has a clone size; where given, it reads once, few, many or a size class.

NA	NA	TRBV7-9	TRBJ1-5	ASSLALSNQPQH
many	NA	TRBV7-2	TRBJ2-5	ASSLISDQQETQY
many	TRBD1	TRBV25-1	TRBJ2-1	ASSELGQGAYSSYNEQF
many	NA	TRBV7-9	TRBJ2-6	ASSSPPRNKNVLT
NA	NA	TRBV5-6	TRBJ1-3	ASSWTGNTIY
NA	NA	TRBV12-3/TRBV12-4	TRBJ1-2	ASSLTVAYGYT
NA	TRBD2	TRBV20-1	TRBJ2-1	SATTSGGSGRNEQF
NA	NA	TRBV18	TRBJ2-5	ASSPGVDETQY
many	TRBD2	TRBV7-2	TRBJ2-7	ASSLFPVELAGRSYEQY
many	TRBD2	TRBV5-4	TRBJ2-3	ASSAPLAGGGDTQY
NA	NA	TRBV11-2	TRBJ1-3	ASRASGGNTIY
NA	TRBD1	TRBV25-1	TRBJ1-1	ASSEARTGTTEAF
many	TRBD2	TRBV9	TRBJ2-5	ASSERLAGSPLNETQY
few	NA	TRBV4-1	TRBJ1-1	ASSQGNGRGTEAF
many	NA	TRBV5-1	TRBJ2-5	ASSLAGMGEETQY
many	TRBD1	TRBV6-5	TRBJ1-6	AVTDRDNSPLH
few	NA	TRBV7-6	TRBJ2-1	ASSLVFRGLDIHEQF
many	NA	TRBV6-2/TRBV6-3	TRBJ2-1	ASSYGTSSYNEQF
many	NA	TRBV5-4	TRBJ1-6	ASSRGPADHNSPLH
many	NA	TRBV6-5	TRBJ1-1	ASSSDKGVIEAF
many	NA	TRBV7-9	TRBJ1-3	ASSLAQTERDTIY
NA	TRBD1	TRBV7-2	TRBJ1-1	ASSQGQGMNTEAF
few	NA	TRBV6-5	TRBJ1-2	ASSYSSTSGYT
once	NA	TRBV10-2	TRBJ1-1	TSSEHRGLGTEAF
many	NA	TRBV12-3/TRBV12-4	TRBJ1-2	ASSLALLQLYGGYT
NA	NA	TRBV20-1	TRBJ1-1	SARDGRGGTEAF
few	NA	TRBV9	TRBJ2-5	ASSVGGLLETQY
many	NA	TRBV5-1	TRBJ2-7	ASSLEHEQY
many	NA	TRBV4-3	TRBJ2-1	ASSPTGRGGYNEQF
few	TRBD1	TRBV7-2	TRBJ2-7	ASSSGTGFYEQY
many	TRBD1	TRBV9	TRBJ2-1	ASSTRQGTSYNEQF
many	NA	TRBV5-1	TRBJ1-5	ASSWDGGNQPQH
many	NA	TRBV7-2	TRBJ2-2	ASSLLSGGTGELF
many	NA	TRBV7-9	TRBJ2-5	ASSLLGRGETQY
many	NA	TRBV9	TRBJ1-2	ASSVATRGLYGYT
few	TRBD1	TRBV5-6	TRBJ1-5	ASSLNRGQPQH
NA	NA	TRBV6-5	TRBJ1-2	ASSYPGANGYT
few	NA	TRBV4-2	TRBJ2-3	ASSQAWITSGTDTQY
NA	NA	TRBV6-2/TRBV6-3	TRBJ1-5	ASSHLDRNQPQH
many	TRBD2	TRBV29-1	TRBJ2-3	SVAWTSGGTDTQY
many	NA	TRBV7-6	TRBJ1-5	ASSQAVWDGYQPQH
many	NA	TRBV7-2	TRBJ2-5	ASSLIVGTQY
NA	NA	TRBV5-6	TRBJ1-2	ASSGRTDALYGYT
many	NA	TRBV4-3	TRBJ2-1	ASSQGGVSNEQF
NA	NA	TRBV5-1	TRBJ2-5	ASSFTGTQETQY
NA	NA	TRBV5-1	TRBJ2-3	ASSLEGSSTDTQY
many	NA	TRBV12-3/TRBV12-4	TRBJ1-5	ASSLRGREPQH
few	TRBD2	TRBV2	TRBJ2-1	ASSGSLAGPYNEQF
many	NA	TRBV12-3/TRBV12-4	TRBJ1-5	ASGGDGNQPQH
many	NA	TRBV15	TRBJ2-1	ATSRNRGDEQF
many	NA	TRBV29-1	TRBJ2-5	SVEPLETQY
few	NA	TRBV5-1	TRBJ2-1	ASSFYESSYNEQF
few	NA	TRBV7-8	TRBJ2-5	ASSLARAETQY
NA	NA	TRBV24-1	TRBJ2-5	ATSDFSETQY
many	NA	TRBV12-3/TRBV12-4	TRBJ2-3	ASSLDLTGTDTQY
many	TRBD1	TRBV25-1	TRBJ1-1	ASSDGTATEAF
NA	TRBD2	TRBV7-9	TRBJ2-3	ASSFSRLAGSTDTQY
many	NA	TRBV5-1	TRBJ1-1	ASSLAGIRNTEAF